The TCR beta chain described here comes from a study of sequential checkpoint blockade in melanoma (dated by TCRdb to about 2019). For context, the study as a whole: Patients were assigned by 1:1 randomization to either first-line nivolumab followed by ipilimumab (arm A) or ipilimumab followed by nivolumab (arm B). Maintenance nivolumab came after both trial sequences. DNA from 90 to 95 melanoma tumor samples collected before treatment underwent TCRbeta immunosequencing. Matched tumor biopsies were taken from twenty-two patients before treatment and at week 13, after single-agent nivolumab (arm A) or ipilimumab (arm B). Roughly three quarters of the matched tumor biopsy pairs taken before and after treatment were from the same lesion. Overall study outcomes, separate from this receptor: Small sample sizes and reduced statistical power limited the analyses of tumor T-cell fraction within each arm. The response-prediction model combining TCR metrics and mutation burden needs validation in larger, independent patient cohorts. Among patients in the nivolumab-first arm (arm A), tumor TIL clonality before treatment was associated with response (P = .04). Patients with increases in tumor T-cell fraction and clonality by week 13 were approximately 30 times more likely to achieve clinical benefit. Tumor T-cell fraction and clonality correlated with PD-L1 staining and CD8+ T-cell counts but not with mutational load.

In light of the paper, this sample's treatment or condition label describes: randomized to nivolumab then ipilimumab (arm A) or the reverse (arm B). Prior DNA-damaging chemotherapy had not been received by any trial patient. Samples came from patients with melanoma in CheckMate 064, a randomized, open-label phase II trial of sequential checkpoint blockade. Genomic DNA from formalin-fixed paraffin-embedded (FFPE) tissue samples served as the input for tumor TCR sequencing. On this clone itself: The target of this receptor is not known. Per-base qualities were not stored, and no clone one base away is much larger.

TCRbeta CDR3 regions were immunosequenced from genomic DNA with the immunoSEQ Assay. Genomic DNA was amplified by bias-controlled multiplex PCR before high-throughput sequencing. On the study's bioinformatics: To quantify the absolute abundance of each unique TCRbeta CDR3 region, the sequences were collapsed and filtered. Clonality, defined as 1 minus Pielou's evenness, was calculated using productive rearrangements only. Tumor T-cell fraction was computed by normalizing TCRbeta template counts to usable DNA, estimated from several housekeeping genes. Clones with significantly greater frequencies in on-treatment versus baseline samples were identified using a previously published method. In TCRdb, the immuneACCESS table is reduced to in-frame sequences with V and J assigned. These tables do not hold every clone; where another copy was compared, an unresolved V gene accounts for under half, and the others remain unexplained. That table supplies the V and J calls and clone size; D and trimming were determined from the DNA. The sample table records roughly 3,000 clones; 19% of these occur just once. 13% to 15% of the sample belongs to the ten largest clones.

Sample: tumor tissue (inferred from file names), taken from a patient given nivolumab and ipilimumab in sequence. The TCR comes from a human donor with melanoma.

The CDR3: CASLPPGHSNEKLFF. The DNA sequence follows: TGTGCCAGCCTACCCCCGGGACATTCTAATGAAAAACTGTTTTTT. The chain joins TRBV28 to TRBJ1-4; TRBD1 is a weak D gene call, 6 bases matching. Relative to germline, V is 8 bases shorter and J is 3 bases shorter, with 16 bases between their ends. Sequences MDHEN (CDR1) and SYDVKM (CDR2) are obtained from the germline V gene. There are 15 amino acids in the CDR3, from cysteine to phenylalanine inclusive. CDR3 DNA is the only sequence kept; it has 45 bases, read in frame from the first base.